This TCR beta chain was found in a study of cytomegalovirus exposure and HLA in healthy donors. Overall study context: The approximately 610 first-cohort repertoires shared a platform with the approximately 120 validation repertoires, as reported in a later analysis.

Trimming removed 0 bases from V and 2 bases from J; junction bases left unmatched: 8. In germline, CDR1 is LGHNA, CDR2 YNFKEQ. This CDR3 comprises 17 residues. From the approximately 110-subject validation cohort, which was separate from the approximately 700-subject first cohort, the donors were drawn. Some clones are missing from TCRdb's copy, which holds only in-frame ones; the method was immunoSEQ multiplex PCR. The sample yields 150,000 to 200,000 clones, roughly 85% seen once. What was sequenced was PBMCs. V and J are TRBV4-2 and TRBJ2-3; 7 bases are shared with TRBD2. The clonotype was recovered from a man between 18 and 35 years old in good health and CMV-seropositive. DNA for the CDR3: TGTGCCAGCAGCCAAGATTGGGCTAGCGGAGCCACAGATACGCAGTATTTT. This sequence encodes CASSQDWASGATDTQYF.